The present TCR beta chain was sequenced within a study of blood T cells in healthy people across ages. Broader study findings: Researchers said unsorted PBMCs prevented a conclusive naive versus antigen-experienced comparison.

CDR3 length: 16 residues. CDR1 is SGDLS, CDR2 YYNGEE, per germline. V lost 3 bases and J lost 6, with 21 bases in between. Each donor was a healthy Caucasian individual from Russia, aged roughly 6 to 90. With regard to this clonotype: The target antigen is unknown.

Together with a sample-barcoded 5' primer, a J-beta primer mix was included in a second PCR lasting roughly 6 to 12 cycles. TCRdb called the 5' RACE reads again in MiXCR, with one record for every CDR3 protein. The top ten hold 23% of the sample, which has fewer than 2,000,000 distinct CDR3 sequences, roughly two fifths seen once. The sample consisted of blood. This chain uses TRBV9 with TRBJ1-1; D not resolved. This clonotype was obtained from a human donor in good health. The CDR3 DNA reads as TGTGCCAGCAGCGCCCACTCCGGGCTCACAACCGCTGAAGCTTTCTTT. This codes for CASSAHSGLTTAEAFF.